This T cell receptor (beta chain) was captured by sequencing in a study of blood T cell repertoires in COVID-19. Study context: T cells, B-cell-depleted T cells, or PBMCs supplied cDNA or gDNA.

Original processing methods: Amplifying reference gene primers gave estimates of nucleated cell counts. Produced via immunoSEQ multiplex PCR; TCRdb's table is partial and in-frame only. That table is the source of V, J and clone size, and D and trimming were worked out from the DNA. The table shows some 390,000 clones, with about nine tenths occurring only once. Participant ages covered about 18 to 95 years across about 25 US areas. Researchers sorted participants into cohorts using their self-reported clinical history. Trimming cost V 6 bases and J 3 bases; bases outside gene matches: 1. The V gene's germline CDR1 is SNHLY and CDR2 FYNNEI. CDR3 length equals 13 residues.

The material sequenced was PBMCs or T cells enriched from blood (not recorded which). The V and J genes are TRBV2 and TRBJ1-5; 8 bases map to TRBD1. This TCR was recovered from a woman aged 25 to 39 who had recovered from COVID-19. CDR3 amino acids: CASRDRANQPQHF. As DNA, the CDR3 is TGTGCCAGCAGGGACAGGGCCAATCAGCCCCAGCATTTT.